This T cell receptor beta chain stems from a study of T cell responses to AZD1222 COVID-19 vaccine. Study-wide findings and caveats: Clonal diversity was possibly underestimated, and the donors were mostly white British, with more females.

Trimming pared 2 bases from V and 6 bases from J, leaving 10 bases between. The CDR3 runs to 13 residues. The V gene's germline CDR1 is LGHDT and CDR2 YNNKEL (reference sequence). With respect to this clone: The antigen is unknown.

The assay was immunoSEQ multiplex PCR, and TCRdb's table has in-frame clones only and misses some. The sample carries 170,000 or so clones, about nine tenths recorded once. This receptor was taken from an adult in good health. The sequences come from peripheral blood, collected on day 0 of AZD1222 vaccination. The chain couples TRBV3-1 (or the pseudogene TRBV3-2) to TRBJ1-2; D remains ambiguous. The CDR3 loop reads CASSQRLSDGYTF. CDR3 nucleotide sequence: TGTGCCAGCAGCCAACGTTTATCGGATGGCTACACCTTC.